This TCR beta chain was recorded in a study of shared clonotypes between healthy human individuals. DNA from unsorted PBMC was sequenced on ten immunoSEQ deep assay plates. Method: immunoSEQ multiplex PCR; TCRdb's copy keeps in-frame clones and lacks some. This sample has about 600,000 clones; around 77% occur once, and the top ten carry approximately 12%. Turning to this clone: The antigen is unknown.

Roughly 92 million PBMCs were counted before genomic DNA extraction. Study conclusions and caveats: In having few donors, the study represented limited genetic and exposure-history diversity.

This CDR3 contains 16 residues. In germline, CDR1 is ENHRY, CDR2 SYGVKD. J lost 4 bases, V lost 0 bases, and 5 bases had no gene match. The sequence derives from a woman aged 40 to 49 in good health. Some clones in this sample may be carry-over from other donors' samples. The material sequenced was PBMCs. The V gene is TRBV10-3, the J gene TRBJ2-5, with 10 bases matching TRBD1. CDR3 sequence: CAISESVRDRGETQYF. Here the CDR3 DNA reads TGTGCCATCAGTGAGTCTGTCCGGGACAGGGGAGAGACCCAGTACTTC.